This entry describes one T cell receptor beta chain. The antigen this receptor binds is unknown. There are no base qualities to consult, and no much larger clone falls within one base. This sample is part of a study of cytotoxic CD8 clonotypes in ibrutinib-treated CLL (dated by TCRdb to the early 2020s). About the investigation overall: The cohort had some eleven relapsed/refractory and some 15 treatment-naive patients; approximately 17 were IGHV unmutated. Partial responses were observed in some 24 patients and complete responses in 2; after a median follow-up of 68 months, remission was maintained in 15 or so patients and progression was observed in roughly 12. Response samples were taken after a median of approximately 12 months on treatment, ranging from about 6 to 36 months. An average of 255,043 productive templates and some 99,000 productive rearrangements was obtained per sample. Longitudinal samples were obtainable from about 30% of the roughly 90 participants in the trial. Cryopreserved peripheral blood mononuclear cells were collected before treatment, at response, and at either disease progression or sustained remission. Every sample from remission and from progressive disease was obtained while the patients were still on ibrutinib. Overall study results and their limits: Sustained-remission and progressing patients did not have matched sampling times, and lymph node repertoires were not examined. Public clonotypes were found to be uncommon and were observed to contract or remain stable during treatment; the increase in clonality was shown to reflect expansion of private clonotypes at ibrutinib response. An increase in clonality was observed at ibrutinib response, with clonality remaining stable during sustained remission and falling back toward baseline at progression. At baseline, clonality was higher than in age-matched healthy donors and showed a strong correlation with circulating CD8+ T-cell counts.

Each clonotype received, on average, 10x coverage in deep resolution sequencing performed on a MiSeq, where the target depth lay between 1 in 1 million and 1 in 200,000 T cells. TCR beta libraries were generated with the immunoSEQ hsTCRB Kit. Per the source publication's procedure: Data were analyzed with ImmunoSEQ Data Assistant and ImmunoSEQ Analyzer, with V, D and J genes assigned per IMGT definitions. Clonality was computed as one minus normalized Shannon entropy of productive rearrangement frequencies, ranging from 0 to 1. Only overrepresented clonotypes making up at least 0.05% of each patient's repertoire were included in the public clonotype analysis. Repertoires from about a dozen age-matched healthy donors in immuneACCESS were used as clonality controls. Drawn from immuneACCESS, this table holds only the in-frame rearrangements with V and J called that TCRdb kept. Clones are partly lost; checked studies trace under half to an unresolved V gene and leave the rest unexplained. That table furnishes V, J and clone size, whereas the DNA furnished D and trimming. This sample gives over 200,000 clones in total; approximately 79% of them show up just once. About an eighth of the sample is in the top ten clones.

Reading the label with the study, this specimen's time point is: about a year on ibrutinib. For TCR beta library preparation, about 2 micrograms of genomic DNA were extracted from the cryopreserved PBMCs. Longitudinal blood samples from CLL patients receiving ibrutinib monotherapy were subjected to high-throughput TCR beta sequencing. Patients were enrolled in a phase 2 open-label single-center ibrutinib monotherapy trial. From the cysteine through the phenylalanine, the CDR3 covers 14 amino acids. The only DNA kept is the CDR3, 42 bases in frame from the first base. V is clipped by 5 bases and J by 4 bases, and the sequence between their germline boundaries is 13 bases long. From the germline V gene, CDR1 is SGHTA and CDR2 is FQGNSA.

The sequence joins TRBV7-2 to TRBJ2-3; too little of a D gene remains to name it. This sequence originates from a human donor with chronic lymphocytic leukemia. The material was PBMCs, obtained after 12 months of ibrutinib treatment. CDR3 loop: CASSRIRSADTQYF. The DNA reads TGTGCCAGCAGCCGGATCCGCAGCGCAGATACGCAGTATTTT.